The T cell receptor beta chain described here comes from a study of control samples from healthy donors and cancer patients. The CDR3 is made up of 13 amino acids. CDR1 SGDLS and CDR2 YYNGEE come from the germline V gene. Trimming removed 3 bases from V and 5 bases from J, with 11 bases in between. TCRdb's table, derived via immunoSEQ multiplex PCR, lists solely in-frame clones and lacks some. The sample holds roughly 130,000 clones, around 93% seen once. V gene TRBV9 combines with J gene TRBJ1-2; D remains ambiguous. The source material was blood. The TCR comes from a young man in good health. The chain's CDR3 is CASSGALWYGYTF. The CDR3 region has the DNA TGTGCCAGCAGCGGAGCGCTATGGTATGGCTACACCTTC.